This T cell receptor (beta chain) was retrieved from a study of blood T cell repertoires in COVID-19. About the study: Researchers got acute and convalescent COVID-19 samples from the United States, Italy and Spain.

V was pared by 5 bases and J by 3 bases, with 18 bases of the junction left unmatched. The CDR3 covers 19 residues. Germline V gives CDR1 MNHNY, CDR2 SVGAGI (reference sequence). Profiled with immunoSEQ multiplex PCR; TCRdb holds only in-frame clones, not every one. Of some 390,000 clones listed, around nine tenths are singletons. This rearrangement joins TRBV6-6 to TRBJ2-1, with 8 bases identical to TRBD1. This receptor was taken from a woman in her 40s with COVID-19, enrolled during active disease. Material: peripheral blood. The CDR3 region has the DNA TGTGCCAGCAGTCAAAGGGCCCCGGGACAGGATTACTACTACAATGAGCAGTTCTTC. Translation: CASSQRAPGQDYYYNEQFF.